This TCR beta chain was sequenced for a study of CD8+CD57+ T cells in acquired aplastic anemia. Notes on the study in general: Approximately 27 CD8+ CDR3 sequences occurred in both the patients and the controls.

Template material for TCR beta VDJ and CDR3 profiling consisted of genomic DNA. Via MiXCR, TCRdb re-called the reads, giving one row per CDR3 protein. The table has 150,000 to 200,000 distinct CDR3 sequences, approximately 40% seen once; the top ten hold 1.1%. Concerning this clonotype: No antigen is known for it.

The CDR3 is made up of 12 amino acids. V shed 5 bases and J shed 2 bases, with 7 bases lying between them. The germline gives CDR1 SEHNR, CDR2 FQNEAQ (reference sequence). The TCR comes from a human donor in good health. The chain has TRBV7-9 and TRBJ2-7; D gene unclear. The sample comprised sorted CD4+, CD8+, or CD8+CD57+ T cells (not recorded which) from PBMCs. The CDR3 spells CASSGVAYEQYF. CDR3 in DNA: TGTGCCAGCAGCGGTGTGGCCTACGAGCAGTACTTC.